The 12 T cell receptor beta chains below all came from one sample that was sequenced in a study of blood T cells in healthy people across ages. A sample-barcoded 5' primer and a J-beta primer mix were used in a second PCR of about 7 to 12 cycles. TCRdb reanalysed the 5' RACE reads using MiXCR and keeps one entry per CDR3 protein. The sample gives 850,000 to 1,000,000 distinct CDR3 sequences, approximately 50% of which show up once; 20% to 25% is in the top ten. Sequencing was carried out using blood. The receptors were gathered from an older woman in good health.

The chain links TRBV6-2 or TRBV6-3 to TRBJ2-1; no firm D call. The CDR3 contains 16 residues. The germline V gene has CDR1 MNHEY and CDR2 SVGEGT. V was trimmed by 2 bases and J by 6 bases, leaving 17 bases between them. CDR3: CASSYAGIGSSNEQFF. CDR3 DNA: TGTGCCAGCAGTTACGCTGGGATAGGGTCGAGCAATGAGCAGTTCTTC.

A single count supports this clonotype. The chain employs TRBV6-2 or TRBV6-3 and TRBJ1-6; D unclear. The CDR3 extends over 12 amino acids. Between the trimmed V and J ends, which lost 6 bases and 5 bases, there was a span of 5 bases. Germline CDR1 and CDR2: MNHEY and SVGEGT. CDR3 region: CASRRDNSPLHF. The CDR3 DNA follows: TGTGCCAGCAGACGAGATAATTCACCCCTCCACTTT.

V usage is TRBV7-7 and J usage is TRBJ2-1; no clear D gene. In germline, CDR1 is SSHAT, CDR2 FNYEAQ (reference sequence). CDR3 length equals 13 residues. With 4 bases removed from V and 10 bases from J, the gap between germline ends came to 14 bases. This CDR3 reads CASSSRLEREQFF. The CDR3 DNA is TGTGCCAGCAGCTCCCGGCTGGAGAGAGAGCAGTTCTTC.

The J gene is TRBJ1-2, the V gene TRBV6-5, with D perhaps TRBD1 (5 bases). V was shortened by 0 bases and J by 5 bases, with 10 bases between the two germline ends. CDR1 is MNHEY and CDR2 is SVGAGI in the germline V gene. The CDR3 spans 14 residues. Written as DNA, the CDR3 is TGTGCCAGCAGTTACTCAGGGACCGATTATGGCTACACCTTC. It encodes CASSYSGTDYGYTF.

This clonotype was detected only a few times. The V and J genes are TRBV20-1 and TRBJ2-7, with TRBD1 matching over 8 bases. Losses at the gene ends were 8 bases for V and 4 bases for J; bases not matched to a gene: 13. The CDR3 length is 14 residues. Germline CDR1 DFQATT, CDR2 SNEGSKA (reference sequence). The CDR3 reads CSTSRGTGLYEQYF. The CDR3 DNA is TGCAGTACTTCCCGGGGGACAGGATTATACGAGCAGTACTTC.

This clonotype has a handful of counts. V and J are TRBV28 and TRBJ2-7; D remains unclear. Between the trimmed V and J ends, which lost 6 bases and 3 bases, there was a span of 15 bases. This CDR3 contains 14 residues. From germline, CDR1 is MDHEN and CDR2 SYDVKM. The CDR3 is CASSPPALNYEQYF. The CDR3 DNA is TGTGCCAGCAGCCCCCCGGCGCTGAACTACGAGCAGTACTTC.

The genes are TRBV14 and TRBJ2-4; a weak D match, TRBD1 (6 bases). Germline V gives CDR1 SGHDN, CDR2 FVKESK. The length of the CDR3 is 18 residues. V was pared by 0 bases and J by 0 bases, with 15 bases between. The CDR3 region is CASSQDPQGTLAKNIQYF. The CDR3 DNA sequence: TGTGCCAGCAGCCAAGATCCACAGGGAACCCTAGCCAAAAACATTCAGTACTTC.

V is TRBV7-2 and J is TRBJ2-1; D perhaps matches TRBD2 (5 bases). The germline V gene encodes CDR1 SGHTA and CDR2 FQGNSA. This CDR3 contains 13 residues. V was trimmed by 5 bases and J by 7 bases, leaving 12 bases between them. In nucleotides, the CDR3 is TGTGCCAGCAGCAAAGTCAGAGGGAATGAGCAGTTCTTC. This sequence encodes CASSKVRGNEQFF.

Only a few counts were recorded for this clonotype. The chain has TRBV7-9 and TRBJ2-5, with D unresolved. Near its end, the DNA agrees better with TRBJ2-7, so the J call may be wrong. The germline V gene has CDR1 SEHNR and CDR2 FQNEAQ (reference sequence). This CDR3 is built from 12 residues. The DNA for the CDR3 is TGTGCCAGCAGCTCCGAGAAATACGAGCAGTACTTC. Residues: CASSSEKYEQYF.

The rearrangement links TRBV20-1 to TRBJ2-3; no clear D. CDR3 length: 14 amino acids. Per germline, CDR1 DFQATT and CDR2 SNEGSKA (reference sequence). V shed 0 bases and J shed 0 bases, with 7 bases lying between them. CDR3 nucleotides: TGCAGTGCTAGAGAACCCCCTAGCACAGATACGCAGTATTTT. This translates into CSAREPPSTDTQYF.

The V call is TRBV7-9, the J call TRBJ2-5; D possibly corresponds to TRBD1 (6 bases). The CDR3 runs to 14 residues. Trimming took off 7 bases at V and 7 bases at J, with 19 bases between the two ends. CDR1 and CDR2 (germline): SEHNR, FQNEAQ (reference sequence). CDR3 region: CASKHSDRSGTQYF. In nucleotides, the CDR3 is TGTGCCAGCAAACACTCGGACAGATCTGGGACCCAGTACTTC.

The genes are TRBV2 and TRBJ2-7; possibly TRBD2 for D (5 bases). The CDR3 length is 11 residues. The V end was cut by 8 bases, the J end by 6 bases, with 11 bases between. CDR1 SNHLY and CDR2 FYNNEI come from the germline V gene. Written as DNA, the CDR3 is TGTGCCAGCCGGGGATTTTTCGAGCAGTACTTC. Its protein is CASRGFFEQYF.